One sample yielded the 17 T cell receptor beta chains listed below, sequenced in a study of T cell clones after liver transplantation (dated by TCRdb to about 2019). Per the publication, the time point label means: pre-transplant. The receptor library was made with the immunoSEQ multiplex PCR assay. TCRdb provides this immuneACCESS table in a form limited to in-frame rearrangements. Some clones are lacking; in checked studies, under half of them reflect an unresolved V gene, and why the rest are absent is not known. This sample holds about 72,000 clones; roughly nine tenths were observed only once. About 2.5% of the sample goes to the ten largest clones. Source: CD4+ T cells from blood, taken before liver transplant. Every receptor here comes from a human donor who received a liver transplant.

This sequence joins TRBV5-6 and TRBJ2-1; a weak D match, TRBD1 (6 bases). CDR1 and CDR2 (germline): SGHDT, YYEEEE. The V end lost 0 bases, the J end lost 3 bases, and 13 bases lay between the germline ends. The CDR3 covers 16 residues. The CDR3 sequence: CASSLADGTNYNEQFF. For the CDR3, the DNA is TGTGCCAGCAGCTTGGCCGATGGGACAAACTACAATGAGCAGTTCTTC.

The chain uses TRBV18 and TRBJ2-2; no firm D call. The V end was cut by 3 bases, the J end by 6 bases, with 5 bases between. Germline V gene sequence: CDR1 KGHSH, CDR2 LQKENI. This CDR3 spans 12 amino acids. This chain's CDR3 is CASSPPPGELFF. The CDR3 region has the DNA TGTGCCAGCTCACCCCCCCCCGGGGAGCTGTTTTTT.

The CDR3 bases are TGTGCCAGCAGCTCGGGACAGACACAAGAGACCCAGTACTTC. Its translation is CASSSGQTQETQYF. This chain links TRBV11-3 with TRBJ2-5, with 7 bases aligning to TRBD1. The V and J ends lost 4 bases and 2 bases, in that order; junction bases with no gene match: 4. The CDR3 loop spans 14 amino acids. Germline V gene lookup returns CDR1 SGHNT and CDR2 YENEEA.

V and J are TRBV19 and TRBJ2-3; TRBD1 matches at 8 bases. Germline CDR1 reads LNHDA; CDR2 reads SQIVND (reference sequence). Unmatched junction bases numbered 3, after V lost 8 bases and J lost 2 bases. The CDR3 consists of 13 residues. CDR3 region: CASQDRATDTQYF. The CDR3 DNA is TGTGCCAGTCAGGACAGGGCCACAGATACGCAGTATTTT.

The chain employs TRBV18 and TRBJ1-1, with 8 bases matching TRBD1. The ends lost 6 bases at V and 3 bases at J; junction bases unmatched: 9. Germline V gene sequence: CDR1 KGHSH, CDR2 LQKENI. The CDR3 sequence is 15 residues long. The CDR3 here is CASSRRGQGDTEAFF. For the CDR3, the DNA is TGTGCCAGCTCGCGCCGCGGACAGGGAGACACTGAAGCTTTCTTT.

This clone appeared a few times. The V call is TRBV5-4, the J call TRBJ2-5; possibly TRBD2 for D (6 bases). The V gene's germline CDR1 is SGHNT and CDR2 YYREEE (reference sequence). This CDR3 has 14 amino acids. Between the trimmed V and J ends, which lost 3 bases and 5 bases, there was a span of 14 bases. This CDR3 reads CASSSGWAGETQYF. The CDR3 bases are TGTGCCAGCAGCTCGGGGTGGGCGGGGGAGACCCAGTACTTC. The variable domain in full, with the rest retrieved from reference TRBV5-4 and TRBJ2-5, is ETGVTQSPTHLIKTRGQQVTLRCSSQSGHNTVSWYQQALGQGPQFIFQYYREEENGRGNFPPRFSGLQFPNYSSELNVNALELDDSALYLCASSSGWAGETQYFGPGTRLLVL.

The chain recombines TRBV5-1 with TRBJ2-7, with TRBD2 as a possible D gene (5 bases). V lost 3 bases and J 0 bases, leaving 7 bases between the germline ends. The V gene's germline CDR1 is SGHRS and CDR2 YFSETQ. There are 13 residues in the CDR3. CDR3 bases: TGCGCCAGCAGCTCGGGGAGCTCCTACGAGCAGTACTTC. Amino acids: CASSSGSSYEQYF.

This clone was observed a handful of times. The J gene is TRBJ2-1, the V gene TRBV18; TRBD2 matches 8 bases. This CDR3 is built from 15 residues. V gave up 0 bases and J gave up 7 bases; unmatched junction bases: 5. Germline V gene sequence: CDR1 KGHSH, CDR2 LQKENI. CDR3 in amino acids: CASSPPYTSGNEQFF. CDR3 DNA sequence: TGTGCCAGCTCACCACCGTACACTAGCGGTAATGAGCAGTTCTTC.

V is TRBV13 and J is TRBJ2-5, with TRBD2 matching 10 bases. Trimming cost V 6 bases and J 5 bases; bases outside gene matches: 12. Germline V gene sequence: CDR1 PRHDT, CDR2 FYEKMQ (reference sequence). This CDR3 spans 16 amino acids. As DNA, the CDR3 is TGTGCCAGCAGACATAGTGCTAGCGGGAGCCGCGAGACCCAGTACTTC. It specifies CASRHSASGSRETQYF.

The chain is built from TRBV29-1 and TRBJ1-2; unclear D gene. V was pared by 0 bases and J by 4 bases, with 12 bases between. CDR1 and CDR2 (germline): SQVTM, ANQGSEA. The CDR3 is made up of 14 amino acids. CDR3 region: CSVEDPGVTYGYTF. The CDR3 DNA sequence: TGCAGCGTTGAAGATCCTGGGGTTACCTATGGCTACACCTTC. Together with reference TRBV29-1 and TRBJ1-2, the CDR3 gives the full variable domain: SAVISQKPSRDICQRGTSLTIQCQVDSQVTMMFWYRQQPGQSLTLIATANQGSEATYESGFVIDKFPISRPNLTFSTLTVSNMSPEDSSIYLCSVEDPGVTYGYTFGSGTRLTVV.

This chain connects TRBV7-3 to TRBJ2-3, with D perhaps TRBD1 (5 bases). V dropped 5 bases and J dropped 2 bases, with 11 bases sitting between them. The CDR3 runs 14 residues. The V gene's germline CDR1 is SGHTA and CDR2 FQGTGA. CDR3 protein: CASSPRQNTDTQYF. DNA for the CDR3: TGTGCCAGCAGCCCACGACAGAACACAGATACGCAGTATTTT.

V usage is TRBV10-3 and J usage is TRBJ2-2; D unclear. The CDR3 has 11 residues. From germline, CDR1 is ENHRY and CDR2 SYGVKD. Between the trimmed V and J ends, which lost 4 bases and 6 bases, there was a span of 3 bases. CDR3 in amino acids: CAISAAGELFF. The CDR3 DNA sequence: TGTGCCATCAGTGCTGCCGGGGAGCTGTTTTTT.

V usage is TRBV28 and J usage is TRBJ1-5; D call uncertain. Trimming left V 8 bases short and J 0 bases short, with 5 bases between. This CDR3 is 12 amino acids long. Germline V gives CDR1 MDHEN, CDR2 SYDVKM. Here the CDR3 reads CASSNSNQPQHF. The DNA for the CDR3 is TGTGCCAGCTCAAATAGCAATCAGCCCCAGCATTTT.

This chain links TRBV5-1 with TRBJ2-2, with D uncertain. The CDR3 has 14 amino acids. Per germline, CDR1 SGHRS and CDR2 YFSETQ. V was cut by 2 bases and J by 4 bases, with 9 bases left in between. The CDR3 DNA reads TGCGCCAGCAGCTTTGGTGAGGTCACCGGGGAGCTGTTTTTT. Its protein product is CASSFGEVTGELFF.

The chain uses TRBV5-1 and TRBJ1-3; perhaps TRBD1 as D (6 bases). Trimming took 8 bases from V and 0 from J, leaving 15 bases between them. The CDR3 has 15 residues. Per the germline V gene, CDR1 is SGHRS and CDR2 is YFSETQ. The CDR3 DNA reads TGCGCCAGTAAGCTGGACAGAAGCTCTGGAAACACCATATATTTT. It encodes CASKLDRSSGNTIYF.

This clone was picked up one time. V and J are TRBV29-1 and TRBJ2-1; 13 bases line up with TRBD2. In germline, CDR1 is SQVTM, CDR2 ANQGSEA. This CDR3 spans 17 amino acids. With V trimmed by 6 bases and J by 7 bases, 15 bases remained unmatched. The CDR3: CSVTTTQTSGRANEQFF. The CDR3 DNA is TGCAGCGTCACCACGACGCAAACTAGCGGGAGGGCGAATGAGCAGTTCTTC.

The rearrangement joins TRBV9 to TRBJ2-3; no clear D. Looked up from germline, CDR1 is SGDLS and CDR2 is YYNGEE. The V and J ends lost 0 bases and 2 bases respectively, with 4 bases between them. The length of the CDR3 is 13 residues. CDR3: CASSVGDTDTQYF. The CDR3 region has the DNA TGTGCCAGCAGCGTAGGGGACACAGATACGCAGTATTTT.